This T cell receptor beta chain was sequenced in a study of T cell changes during pregnancy in multiple sclerosis. Using immunoSEQ multiplex PCR, the repertoire was profiled, and TCRdb retains in-frame clones only, with some absent. The profile covers about 72,000 clones, with 91% appearing a single time and roughly 0.7% taken by the ten largest. Sequences were derived from peripheral blood, sampled in the third trimester of pregnancy. This receptor was obtained from a female donor in good health, enrolled as a control in a pregnancy study.

Here the CDR3 reads CASSLDRFSNYGYTF. The DNA for the CDR3 is TGTGCCAGCAGCTTAGACAGGTTCTCCAACTATGGCTACACCTTC. The genes are TRBV5-6 and TRBJ1-2, with D possibly TRBD1 on 6 matching bases. Trimming pared 2 bases from V and 2 bases from J, leaving 13 bases between. This CDR3 spans 15 amino acids. Germline CDR1 reads SGHDT; CDR2 reads YYEEEE.